Here is one T cell receptor (beta chain) with its context. What it binds is unknown. CDR3 length: 15 amino acids. Germline V lookup: CDR1 DFQATT, CDR2 SNEGSKA (reference sequence). This specimen comes from a study of monozygotic twins with inflammatory bowel disease. Study-wide results and caveats: On the inverse Simpson index, IBD patients scored lower for TCRbeta diversity than healthy co-twins. Healthy twins shared more clonotypes with others than IBD patients, most markedly active ones.

TCRdb reanalyzed the 5' RACE reads, giving one entry per CDR3 protein sequence and no DNA. This table holds about 450,000 distinct CDR3 sequences. The chain uses TRBV20-1 and TRBJ1-4; TCRdb's D gene call, TRBD1, goes unchecked for lack of DNA. Sequences were obtained from blood. The sequence was obtained from a human donor with ulcerative colitis or Crohn's disease, or a healthy co-twin of an affected twin (not recorded which). This CDR3 is CSAPGTLGSNEKLFF.